The 29 T cell receptor beta chains in this list originate from one sample, sequenced in a study of blood T cells in healthy people across ages. A J-beta primer mix and a sample-barcoded 5' primer were used in a second PCR of roughly 6 to 11 cycles. Each CDR3 protein is one row after TCRdb ran MiXCR on the 5' RACE reads. The table has around 1.5 million distinct CDR3 sequences, 59% seen once; the top ten hold 6.5% to 8.5%. Material: blood. Source of these receptors: a man between 18 and 29 years old in good health.

V gene TRBV6-1 combines with J gene TRBJ2-1, with 9 bases identical to TRBD2. Germline CDR1 is MNHNS and CDR2 is SASEGT. This CDR3 contains 15 residues. With 6 bases clipped from V and 9 bases from J, the junction kept 12 bases outside the gene matches. CDR3 DNA: TGTGCCAGCAGCGATCTCGCGGGGGGGTCCAGTGAGCAGTTCTTC. As protein: CASSDLAGGSSEQFF.

This chain links TRBV12-3 or TRBV12-4 with TRBJ2-7; D possibly matches TRBD1 or TRBD2 (5 bases each). Trimming stripped 5 bases from V and 4 bases from J, with 18 bases between. There are 15 residues in the CDR3. The CDR3 nucleotides read TGTGCCAGCAGTCCGGGACCTGACCCTGATTACGAGCAGTACTTC. Protein sequence: CASSPGPDPDYEQYF.

This chain connects TRBV7-9 to TRBJ2-4; 10 nucleotides line up with TRBD2. The trim removed 3 bases at V and 7 bases at J, leaving 12 bases unmatched. The CDR3 is 17 amino acids. In germline, CDR1 is SEHNR, CDR2 FQNEAQ (reference sequence). CDR3 sequence reads: CASSFPTSGDGGNIQYF. The CDR3 nucleotides read TGTGCCAGCAGCTTCCCTACTAGCGGGGACGGTGGGAACATTCAGTACTTC.

This rearrangement joins TRBV20-1 to TRBJ2-4; D possibly corresponds to TRBD2 (6 bases). V gave up 3 bases and J gave up 0 bases, with 21 bases separating them. CDR1 is DFQATT, CDR2 SNEGSKA, per germline (reference sequence). This CDR3 region has 18 residues. The CDR3 nucleotides are TGCAGTGCTAGCGGACGGGATGGAGGACTACTAGCCAAAAACATTCAGTACTTC. Encoded protein: CSASGRDGGLLAKNIQYF.

This chain links TRBV27 with TRBJ2-3; TRBD2 might be the D (5 bases). The CDR3 sequence is 14 residues long. Looked up from germline, CDR1 is MNHEY and CDR2 is SMNVEV (reference sequence). Between the trimmed V and J ends, which lost 5 bases and 3 bases, there was a span of 12 bases. The CDR3 sequence is CASSLEGATDTQYF. DNA for the CDR3: TGTGCCAGCAGTCTCGAGGGTGCGACAGATACGCAGTATTTT.

This clonotype has a count of ten or more. Compared with germline, one end of the junction differs, possibly owing to a read error. This chain joins TRBV5-1 and TRBJ2-1; D unclear. Germline V gene lookup returns CDR1 SGHRS and CDR2 YFSETQ. The CDR3 has 13 residues. CDR3 protein: CASSLASYNEQFF. The CDR3 bases are TGTGCCAGCAGCTTAGCCTCCTACAATGAGCAGTTCTTC. Full variable domain (rest looked up from reference TRBV5-1 and TRBJ2-1): KAGVTQTPRYLIKTRGQQVTLSCSPISGHRSVSWYQQTPGQGLQFLFEYFSETQRNKGNFPGRFSGRQFSNSRSEMNVSTLELGDSALYLCASSLASYNEQFFGPGTRLTVL.

J is TRBJ2-3 and V is TRBV6-1; D not certain. Trimming removed 3 bases from V and 4 bases from J, with 14 bases in between. This CDR3 is built from 15 residues. The germline V gene encodes CDR1 MNHNS and CDR2 SASEGT. The CDR3 region has the DNA TGTGCCAGCAGTGACGGTCTTCCGGACCCAGATACGCAGTATTTT. This translates into CASSDGLPDPDTQYF.

The chain links TRBV3-1 to TRBJ2-1; no definite D call. The germline CDR1 and CDR2 sequences are LGHDT and YNNKEL (reference sequence). This CDR3 region has 17 residues. V was cut by 1 base and J by 5 bases, with 18 bases left in between. Here the CDR3 reads CASSQAIPMSSDNEQFF. The CDR3 DNA follows: TGTGCCAGCAGCCAAGCCATCCCTATGTCAAGCGACAATGAGCAGTTCTTC.

This clonotype was counted a few times. V and J are TRBV5-1 and TRBJ2-7; a weak D match, TRBD1 (6 bases). V lost 5 bases and J 0 bases, leaving 15 bases between the germline ends. Germline CDR1 SGHRS, CDR2 YFSETQ. The CDR3 consists of 15 residues. CDR3 loop: CASRSTGSSSYEQYF. In nucleotides, the CDR3 is TGCGCCAGCAGGTCGACAGGCTCTTCCTCCTACGAGCAGTACTTC.

This chain connects TRBV27 to TRBJ2-7; D remains unclear. This CDR3 contains 16 residues. Germline assignment: CDR1 MNHEY and CDR2 SMNVEV (reference sequence). Trimming removed 6 bases from V and 7 bases from J, with 25 bases in between. CDR3 region: CASSQDVRTSIGEQYF. The CDR3 DNA sequence: TGTGCCAGCAGCCAGGACGTAAGGACCTCGATAGGAGAGCAGTACTTC.

This clonotype has a handful of counts. The V gene is TRBV11-2, the J gene TRBJ2-7, with TRBD1 as a possible D gene (5 bases). The CDR3 is made up of 15 amino acids. Germline V gene lookup returns CDR1 SGHAT and CDR2 FQNNGV. Trimming took 2 bases from V and 1 from J, leaving 12 bases between them. The CDR3 is CASSLHSSGSYEQYF. CDR3 nucleotides: TGTGCCAGCAGCTTACATAGTTCAGGGTCCTACGAGCAGTACTTC.

The chain carries TRBV5-1 and TRBJ1-2, with a possible D match to TRBD1 (5 bases). CDR1 is SGHRS, CDR2 YFSETQ, per germline. The CDR3 covers 15 residues. The ends were cut back, 0 bases at V and 4 bases at J, with 13 bases in the middle. This CDR3 reads CASSLVRQSGYGYTF. CDR3 nucleotides: TGCGCCAGCAGCTTGGTAAGACAGTCCGGCTATGGCTACACCTTC.

The genes are TRBV12-3 or TRBV12-4 and TRBJ2-3; possible D gene TRBD1, 5 bases. V lost 6 bases to trimming and J lost 4 bases, with 20 bases between them. The CDR3 loop spans 16 amino acids. CDR3 in amino acids: CASSRQGFYSADTQYF. The DNA of the CDR3 is TGTGCCAGCAGCAGGCAGGGTTTTTACAGCGCAGATACGCAGTATTTT.

The chain joins TRBV14 to TRBJ2-5; 8 positions agree with TRBD2. The CDR3 extends over 16 amino acids. Germline V gene data show CDR1 as SGHDN and CDR2 as FVKESK. The V and J ends lost 2 bases and 2 bases, in that order; junction bases with no gene match: 7. The CDR3 DNA reads as TGTGCCAGCAGCCAAAACGGACTAGCAAGACAAGAGACCCAGTACTTC. Amino acids: CASSQNGLARQETQYF.

The rearrangement links TRBV21-1 to TRBJ2-7; the table assigns TRBD1, which was not confirmed against the DNA. TRBV21-1 represents a pseudogene. This CDR3 is built from 15 residues. CDR3 in amino acids: CASSKEGQGAGEQYF. Written as DNA, the CDR3 is TGTGCCAGCAGCAAAGAGGGACAGGGGGCGGGAGAGCAGTACTTC.

This clonotype was found a few times. V gene TRBV12-3 or TRBV12-4 combines with J gene TRBJ2-3; no definite D call. V dropped 7 bases and J dropped 0 bases, with 14 bases sitting between them. The CDR3 contains 15 residues. This CDR3 reads CASTPQGTSTDTQYF. Written as DNA, the CDR3 is TGTGCCAGCACCCCCCAAGGAACTAGCACAGATACGCAGTATTTT.

This clonotype turned up a few times. The chain recombines TRBV7-2 with TRBJ2-1; D not certain. The CDR3 runs to 17 residues. The germline CDR1 and CDR2 sequences are SGHTA and FQGNSA. The V and J ends lost 0 bases and 2 bases respectively, with 14 bases between them. For the CDR3, the DNA is TGTGCCAGCAGCTTAGCGTTGGCTACGCCGACCTACAATGAGCAGTTCTTC. Amino acids: CASSLALATPTYNEQFF.

The chain uses TRBV27 and TRBJ2-1; D ambiguous. The DNA end is a closer match to TRBJ2-7, so the J assignment may be wrong. Germline V gene data show CDR1 as MNHEY and CDR2 as SMNVEV (reference sequence). This CDR3 region has 11 residues. For the CDR3, the DNA is TGTGCCAGCAGTCCAAAAACGGGGCAGTACTTC. Protein: CASSPKTGQYF.

The J gene is TRBJ2-1, the V gene TRBV7-2, with no clear D. Trimming removed 1 base from V and 6 bases from J, with 10 bases in between. The CDR3 extends over 14 amino acids. The germline CDR1 and CDR2 sequences are SGHTA and FQGNSA. CDR3 in DNA: TGTGCCAGCAGCTTAGATATTCAGGTCAATGAGCAGTTCTTC. Its protein product is CASSLDIQVNEQFF.

This chain links TRBV4-3 with TRBJ2-7; perhaps TRBD1 as D (5 bases). CDR1 and CDR2 from the germline V gene are LGHNA and YSLEER. This CDR3 has 12 amino acids. The V end lost 0 bases, the J end lost 6 bases, and 6 bases lay between the germline ends. CDR3 residues: CASSQDGAEQYF. CDR3 coding DNA: TGCGCCAGCAGCCAAGATGGGGCCGAGCAGTACTTC.

The V gene is TRBV9, the J gene TRBJ2-3; TRBD2 agrees at 8 bases. The CDR3 runs 15 residues. Germline trimming cut 4 bases from V and 5 bases from J; bases unmatched to any gene: 9. The germline V gene has CDR1 SGDLS and CDR2 YYNGEE. The CDR3 protein is CASSPTRGGGDTQYF. DNA for the CDR3: TGTGCCAGCAGCCCAACCCGGGGGGGAGGAGATACGCAGTATTTT.

This clonotype was counted once. A read error may produce the germline difference seen at one junction end. The chain joins TRBV20-1 to TRBJ2-5, with D perhaps given as TRBD1 or TRBD2 (6 bases each). Germline loops: CDR1 DFQATT, CDR2 SNEGSKA (reference sequence). This CDR3 has 13 residues. CDR3 DNA sequence: TGCAGTGCTTCAGGGGTGACGGGAGAGGCCCAGTACTTC. The encoded protein is CSASGVTGEAQYF.

The V and J genes are TRBV10-3 and TRBJ2-5, with D perhaps TRBD1 or TRBD2 (6 bases each). From germline, CDR1 is ENHRY and CDR2 SYGVKD. With 6 bases removed from V and 9 bases from J, the gap between germline ends came to 20 bases. The CDR3 is made up of 14 amino acids. Written as DNA, the CDR3 is TGTGCCATCAGCGGGGACAAGTCGTGGGAGGCCCAGTACTTC. Translation gives CAISGDKSWEAQYF.

This rearrangement joins TRBV28 to TRBJ2-7; the D is unclear. In germline, CDR1 is MDHEN, CDR2 SYDVKM. V lost 5 bases to trimming and J lost 3 bases, with 8 bases between them. This CDR3 contains 12 residues. CDR3 protein: CASSRAIYEQYF. The DNA of the CDR3 is TGTGCCAGCAGTCGGGCGATCTACGAGCAGTACTTC.

The genes are TRBV28 and TRBJ1-4, with 9 bases fitting TRBD1. The CDR3 consists of 13 residues. Germline loops: CDR1 MDHEN, CDR2 SYDVKM. J gave up 10 bases and V 6 bases, and 6 bases lay outside the gene matches. Here the CDR3 reads CASRWTGEGKLFF. The CDR3 coding sequence is TGTGCCAGCAGATGGACAGGGGAGGGAAAACTGTTTTTT.

A few counts support this clonotype. The V gene is TRBV7-9, the J gene TRBJ2-7; D is tentatively TRBD1 or TRBD2 (7 bases each). The germline CDR1 and CDR2 sequences are SEHNR and FQNEAQ (reference sequence). The germline V and J ends were trimmed by 2 bases and 3 bases, with 17 bases remaining between them. The CDR3 extends over 16 amino acids. The CDR3 reads CASSLIGRGTNYEQYF. CDR3 DNA: TGTGCCAGCAGCTTAATCGGCAGGGGGACTAACTACGAGCAGTACTTC.

The chain links TRBV5-6 to TRBJ2-2; 9 positions match TRBD1. The CDR3 totals 16 residues. Germline V gene lookup returns CDR1 SGHDT and CDR2 YYEEEE. After removal of 5 bases from V and 5 bases from J, the junction contained 10 bases not matched to a gene. CDR3 residues: CASRRGTGRMTGELFF. In DNA, the CDR3 is TGTGCCAGCAGGAGAGGGACAGGGCGGATGACCGGGGAGCTGTTTTTT. The whole variable domain, filled in from reference TRBV5-6 and TRBJ2-2, reads DAGVTQSPTHLIKTRGQQVTLRCSPKSGHDTVSWYQQALGQGPQFIFQYYEEEERQRGNFPDRFSGHQFPNYSSELNVNALLLGDSALYLCASRRGTGRMTGELFFGEGSRLTVL.

J is TRBJ2-7 and V is TRBV2; maybe TRBD1 (6 bases). The CDR3 has 13 residues. The germline CDR1 and CDR2 sequences are SNHLY and FYNNEI. V was trimmed by 5 bases and J by 6 bases, leaving 14 bases between them. This CDR3 is CASSPGTTCEQYF. The DNA of the CDR3 is TGTGCCAGCAGTCCCGGGACAACCTGCGAGCAGTACTTC.

V usage is TRBV29-1 and J usage is TRBJ1-4; D gene ambiguous. V was clipped by 4 bases and J by 8 bases, with 14 bases between them. Germline CDR1 and CDR2: SQVTM and ANQGSEA. The CDR3 is 13 residues long. The CDR3 bases are TGCAGCGTTGCTGACCTTCCGGCCGAAAAACTGTTTTTT. Protein product: CSVADLPAEKLFF.